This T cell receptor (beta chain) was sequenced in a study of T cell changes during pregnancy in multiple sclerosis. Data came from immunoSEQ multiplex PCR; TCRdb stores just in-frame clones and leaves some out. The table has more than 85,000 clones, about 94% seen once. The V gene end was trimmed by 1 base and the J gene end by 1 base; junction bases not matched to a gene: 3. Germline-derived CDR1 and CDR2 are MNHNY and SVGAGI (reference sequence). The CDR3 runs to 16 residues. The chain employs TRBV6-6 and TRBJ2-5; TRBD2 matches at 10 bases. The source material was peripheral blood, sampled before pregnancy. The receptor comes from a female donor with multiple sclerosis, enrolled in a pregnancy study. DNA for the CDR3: TGTGCCAGCAGTTACTGGGCTAGCGGGAGCCAAGAGACCCAGTACTTC. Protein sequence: CASSYWASGSQETQYF.